In this sample, the clone carrying this TCR beta chain turned up many times. Its target is not known. This entry belongs to a study of T-cell reconstitution after alpha-beta-depleted transplantation in children. Study-level points and caveats: A year post-transplant, T-cell counts and diversity derived mostly from newly produced T cells. About two months after transplant, alpha-beta T cells reportedly came from several hundred expanded graft clones. Surviving recipient T cells and thymic progenitors underlay high day-60 TCRbeta diversity in some patients.

CDR1 and CDR2 from the germline V gene are SGHDT and YYEEEE. There are 13 residues in the CDR3. V was cut by 0 bases and J by 7 bases, with 8 bases left in between. Preparing the TCRbeta library involved the use of unique molecular identifiers. A single record per CDR3 protein comes from TCRdb applying MiXCR to the PCR reads. The sample consists of 250,000 to 300,000 distinct CDR3 sequences, around 10% of them appearing once. This TCR came from a boy in the first two years of life with acute myeloid leukemia, due to receive a stem cell transplant. The material was PBMCs, obtained before TCRalphabeta/CD19-depleted stem cell transplant. This chain uses TRBV5-6 with TRBJ1-5; perhaps TRBD1 as D (6 bases). The chain's CDR3 is CASSLARGQPQHF. Here the CDR3 DNA reads TGTGCCAGCAGCTTGGCCAGGGGACAGCCCCAGCATTTT.